These 32 T cell receptor beta chains came from one sample sequenced in a study of regulatory T cells in long-lasting Graves disease. Arm-PCR with iRepertoire HTBI primers amplified the CDR3 regions for these TCR beta libraries. MiXCR was run by TCRdb on the multiplex PCR reads, yielding one entry per CDR3 protein. The sample contains roughly 400,000 distinct CDR3 sequences, about 21% of which appear only once. Time point: persistent/refractory GD, antithyroid drugs over 5 years with positive TRAb. PBMC RNA was the source of the TCR library. Material: peripheral blood mononuclear cells (PBMCs), obtained when the disease was refractory, from a patient treated with antithyroid drugs. The receptor set was obtained from a female donor with Graves disease.

There are many counts of this clonotype. This chain connects TRBV7-2 to TRBJ2-7; TRBD2 agrees at 8 bases. Germline V gives CDR1 SGHTA, CDR2 FQGNSA. With 5 bases clipped from V and 1 base from J, the junction kept 4 bases outside the gene matches. There are 14 residues in the CDR3. This CDR3 reads CASSPSGPSYEQYF. The CDR3 DNA follows: TGTGCCAGCAGCCCTAGCGGGCCTTCCTACGAGCAGTACTTC.

This clonotype appeared many times. The V gene is TRBV2, the J gene TRBJ2-7, with 8 bases lining up with TRBD2. V was pared by 6 bases and J by 4 bases, with 8 bases of the junction left unmatched. The CDR3 loop spans 14 amino acids. Germline CDR1 reads SNHLY; CDR2 reads FYNNEI. In DNA, the CDR3 is TGTGCCAGCAGGGTAGCGGGAAGGGAGTACGAGCAGTACTTC. This gives the protein CASRVAGREYEQYF.

This rearrangement joins TRBV29-1 to TRBJ2-7; D might be TRBD1 (6 bases). V gave up 1 base and J gave up 0 bases, with 10 bases separating them. CDR3 size: 14 residues. Germline V gives CDR1 SQVTM, CDR2 ANQGSEA. As DNA, the CDR3 is TGCAGCGTTGAAGGGCAGGGGAGCTCCTACGAGCAGTACTTC. This encodes CSVEGQGSSYEQYF.

This clonotype was detected many times. The chain employs TRBV3-1 and TRBJ2-5; D uncertain. V lost 0 bases, J lost 2 bases, and 7 bases lay in between. Looked up from germline, CDR1 is LGHDT and CDR2 is YNNKEL (reference sequence). The CDR3 totals 14 residues. The CDR3 DNA reads as TGTGCCAGCAGCCAAGATGACGGTCAAGAGACCCAGTACTTC. Its translation: CASSQDDGQETQYF.

Only a few counts were recorded for this clonotype. This chain uses TRBV19 with TRBJ1-1; D unresolved. CDR3 length equals 15 residues. V was cut by 2 bases and J by 0 bases, with 10 bases left in between. The germline CDR1 and CDR2 sequences are LNHDA and SQIVND (reference sequence). CDR3 sequence reads: CASSIYMDVNTEAFF. The CDR3 DNA reads TGTGCCAGTAGTATATACATGGACGTGAACACTGAAGCTTTCTTT.

The rearrangement uses TRBV5-6 and TRBJ2-3; TRBD2 agrees at 7 bases. The junction had 14 bases not matched to a gene; V was cut back by 4 bases and J by 6 bases. The CDR3 is made up of 16 amino acids. Germline V CDR1 and CDR2: SGHDT, YYEEEE. The DNA of the CDR3 is TGTGCCAGCAGCCTGGGGGGGTTAGTGAAGGCGGATACGCAGTATTTT. It yields the protein CASSLGGLVKADTQYF.

This sequence joins TRBV14 and TRBJ2-2; TRBD2 matches 12 bases. Trimming cost V 0 bases and J 2 bases; bases outside gene matches: 10. This CDR3 is 20 amino acids long. Per germline, CDR1 SGHDN and CDR2 FVKESK. CDR3 sequence: CASSQDRDRGLAGNTGELFF. As DNA, the CDR3 is TGTGCCAGCAGCCAAGATCGAGACAGGGGACTAGCGGGCAACACCGGGGAGCTGTTTTTT.

The V and J genes are TRBV13 and TRBJ2-3; possibly TRBD2 for D (6 bases). CDR1 PRHDT and CDR2 FYEKMQ come from the germline V gene (reference sequence). The CDR3 consists of 18 residues. V dropped 5 bases and J dropped 2 bases, with 23 bases sitting between them. The CDR3 is CASSLKPKAGSDTDTQYF. The CDR3 DNA reads as TGTGCCAGCAGCCTAAAACCCAAAGCGGGCTCAGACACAGATACGCAGTATTTT.

The table lists this clonotype with a count of one. This may be a read error: a much more frequent sequence differs by one nucleotide. The chain is built from TRBV3-1 and TRBJ1-1; D gene unclear. This CDR3 is built from 14 residues. Germline values: CDR1 LGHDT, CDR2 YNNKEL (reference sequence). In DNA, the CDR3 is TGTGCCGGCAGCCGTTTGTGGCAGGAGACTGAAGCTTTCTTT. This gives the protein CAGSRLWQETEAFF.

This clonotype appeared many times. The J gene is TRBJ2-7, the V gene TRBV6-1; weak D call: TRBD1 (5 bases). Trimming pared 6 bases from V and 3 bases from J, leaving 18 bases between. This CDR3 has 15 residues. Germline loops: CDR1 MNHNS, CDR2 SASEGT. CDR3 in amino acids: CASRETGSPLYEQYF. The CDR3 DNA follows: TGTGCCAGCAGGGAAACAGGTTCTCCTCTCTACGAGCAGTACTTC.

There are many counts of this clonotype. The chain links TRBV6-1 to TRBJ1-2; D remains ambiguous. Germline values: CDR1 MNHNS, CDR2 SASEGT. V lost 6 bases and J 4 bases, leaving 15 bases between the germline ends. This CDR3 contains 14 residues. The CDR3 loop reads CASRVSLHRYGYTF. The CDR3 nucleotides are TGTGCCAGCAGGGTCAGCCTTCACCGCTATGGCTACACCTTC.

In its sample, this clonotype was seen a few times. This chain links TRBV6-2 or TRBV6-3 with TRBJ2-7; the match to TRBD2 covers 9 bases. The V segment lost 7 bases and the J segment 6 bases; nucleotides outside the gene matches: 10. The CDR3 has 14 amino acids. Germline V gene lookup returns CDR1 MNHEY and CDR2 SVGEGT. The chain's CDR3 is CASTRLAGVGEQYF. CDR3 DNA sequence: TGTGCCAGCACTAGATTAGCGGGAGTGGGCGAGCAGTACTTC.

The chain links TRBV6-1 to TRBJ2-5, with unresolved D. Per germline, CDR1 MNHNS and CDR2 SASEGT. V lost 8 bases and J lost 3, with 10 bases in between. This CDR3 region has 12 residues. CDR3 in DNA: TGTGCCAGCGGATCCTTGGAAGAGACCCAGTACTTC. It codes for CASGSLEETQYF.

At least ten counts were recorded for this clonotype. The V and J genes are TRBV27 and TRBJ2-7; D is perhaps TRBD2 (6 bases). The V and J ends lost 3 bases and 7 bases respectively, with 19 bases between them. The CDR3 contains 15 residues. Germline CDR1 reads MNHEY; CDR2 reads SMNVEV (reference sequence). This chain's CDR3 is CASSFRGTEYEEQYF. CDR3 DNA sequence: TGTGCCAGCAGTTTCCGCGGGACCGAATACGAAGAGCAGTACTTC.

This clonotype was seen many times. This chain joins TRBV28 and TRBJ2-3, with 11 bases aligning to TRBD2. V was pared by 5 bases and J by 1 base, with 2 bases of the junction left unmatched. This CDR3 spans 15 amino acids. The germline CDR1 and CDR2 sequences are MDHEN and SYDVKM. CDR3 sequence: CASSLLAGGTDTQYF. The DNA of the CDR3 is TGTGCCAGCAGTCTACTAGCGGGGGGCACAGATACGCAGTATTTT.

J is TRBJ2-1 and V is TRBV7-8, with D perhaps TRBD1 (5 bases). The germline V and J ends were trimmed by 3 bases and 5 bases, with 8 bases remaining between them. The CDR3 runs to 13 residues. CDR1 is SGHVS and CDR2 is FQNEAQ in the germline V gene. The CDR3 reads CASSFGRDNEQFF. CDR3 coding DNA: TGTGCCAGCAGCTTCGGCAGGGACAATGAGCAGTTCTTC.

V is TRBV9 and J is TRBJ2-3; D uncertain. CDR1 and CDR2 from the germline V gene are SGDLS and YYNGEE. This CDR3 is built from 13 residues. Trimming cost V 0 bases and J 1 base, with 3 bases left between them. The CDR3 DNA reads TGTGCCAGCAGCGTAGGGGGCACAGATACGCAGTATTTT. It encodes CASSVGGTDTQYF.

This clonotype was found many times. The chain employs TRBV28 and TRBJ1-5; possibly TRBD1 for D (5 bases). The V end lost 10 bases, the J end lost 0 bases, and 13 bases lay between the germline ends. Per germline, CDR1 MDHEN and CDR2 SYDVKM. The CDR3 spans 14 residues. The CDR3 sequence is CATGVVDSNQPQHF. CDR3 DNA sequence: TGTGCCACGGGGGTCGTAGATAGCAATCAGCCCCAGCATTTT. Based on the CDR3 plus reference TRBV28 and TRBJ1-5, the full variable domain is DVKVTQSSRYLVKRTGEKVFLECVQDMDHENMFWYRQDPGLGLRLIYFSYDVKMKEKGDIPEGYSVSREKKERFSLILESASTNQTSMYLCATGVVDSNQPQHFGDGTRLSIL.

This clonotype was observed at least ten times. The chain links TRBV20-1 to TRBJ1-3; D not certain. Germline V gene sequence: CDR1 DFQATT, CDR2 SNEGSKA (reference sequence). V lost 5 bases and J lost 2, with 10 bases in between. The CDR3 spans 13 residues. The CDR3 bases are TGCAGTGCTCTGGACCCCCCTGGAAACACCATATATTTT. This gives the protein CSALDPPGNTIYF.

At least ten counts were recorded for this clonotype. This rearrangement joins TRBV5-4 to TRBJ2-1; 11 nucleotides line up with TRBD2. CDR1 is SGHNT and CDR2 is YYREEE in the germline V gene (reference sequence). V was pared by 4 bases and J by 0 bases, with 3 bases of the junction left unmatched. This CDR3 region has 16 residues. The CDR3 nucleotides read TGTGCCAGCAGCCCAGGACTAGCGGGCTCCTACAATGAGCAGTTCTTC. It yields the protein CASSPGLAGSYNEQFF.

The genes are TRBV5-6 and TRBJ1-1; TRBD1 matches at 9 bases. The V and J ends lost 4 bases and 3 bases, in that order; junction bases with no gene match: 7. The germline gives CDR1 SGHDT, CDR2 YYEEEE. The CDR3 totals 15 residues. The CDR3 loop reads CASSRTGVPDTEAFF. CDR3 nucleotides: TGTGCCAGCAGCCGGACAGGGGTCCCGGACACTGAAGCTTTCTTT. The variable domain in full, completed from reference TRBV5-6 and TRBJ1-1, reads DAGVTQSPTHLIKTRGQQVTLRCSPKSGHDTVSWYQQALGQGPQFIFQYYEEEERQRGNFPDRFSGHQFPNYSSELNVNALLLGDSALYLCASSRTGVPDTEAFFGQGTRLTVV.

Turning to this clonotype: Since a much larger clone is just one base distant, this may be a read error. The genes are TRBV12-3 or TRBV12-4 and TRBJ2-7, with 9 bases fitting TRBD2. The CDR3 consists of 14 residues. The junction had 5 bases not matched to a gene; V was cut back by 6 bases and J by 2 bases. CDR3 DNA: TGTGCCAGCAGCCGACTAGCGGTGCCCTACGAGCAGTACTTC. Translated: CASSRLAVPYEQYF.

This clonotype was observed at least ten times. One end of the junction is discordant with germline, which a read error may explain. The CDR3 sequence: CASREGPDYEQYF. The CDR3 DNA follows: TGTGCCAGCAGGGAAGGACCGGACTACGAGCAGTACTTC. The chain uses TRBV2 and TRBJ2-7, with unresolved D. Germline CDR1 is SNHLY and CDR2 is FYNNEI. The CDR3 spans 13 residues.

This rearrangement joins TRBV18 to TRBJ2-2, with D unresolved. CDR3 length: 13 amino acids. Germline loops: CDR1 KGHSH, CDR2 LQKENI. Trimming stripped 6 bases from V and 3 bases from J, with 8 bases between. CDR3 nucleotides: TGTGCCAGCTCTGGGATGGACACCGGGGAGCTGTTTTTT. The encoded protein is CASSGMDTGELFF.

The rearrangement joins TRBV12-3 or TRBV12-4 to TRBJ2-5; 8 bases align to TRBD2. The V gene end was trimmed by 6 bases and the J gene end by 4 bases; junction bases not matched to a gene: 10. CDR3 length: 15 residues. The CDR3 DNA follows: TGTGCCAGCAGCCCCGGGGGGGGGCCGGGAGAGACCCAGTACTTC. This codes for CASSPGGGPGETQYF.

This clonotype was counted only a few times. The chain employs TRBV20-1 and TRBJ1-2, with D unresolved. This CDR3 has 13 residues. CDR1 and CDR2 from the germline V gene are DFQATT and SNEGSKA (reference sequence). DNA for the CDR3: TGCACCCCCTGGATCGTTTCCAACTATGGCTACACCTTC. This sequence encodes CTPWIVSNYGYTF.

This clonotype was detected many times. V is TRBV27 and J is TRBJ2-7; 14 nucleotides line up with TRBD2. This CDR3 region has 16 residues. V was pared by 4 bases and J by 3 bases, with 5 bases of the junction left unmatched. Germline V gene sequence: CDR1 MNHEY, CDR2 SMNVEV (reference sequence). CDR3 bases: TGTGCCAGCAGTTCCGGGACTAGCGGGAGAGTCTACGAGCAGTACTTC. As protein: CASSSGTSGRVYEQYF.

This clonotype was detected a few times. V and J are TRBV27 and TRBJ2-1; 10 nucleotides match TRBD2. The CDR3 has 16 residues. From germline, CDR1 is MNHEY and CDR2 SMNVEV (reference sequence). With 5 bases clipped from V and 3 bases from J, the junction kept 7 bases outside the gene matches. CDR3 residues: CASSLSSGSFYNEQFF. CDR3 DNA sequence: TGTGCCAGCAGTCTTTCTAGCGGGAGTTTCTACAATGAGCAGTTCTTC.

On this clonotype itself: A read error may explain this, as a much larger clone is one base away. The chain carries TRBV3-1 and TRBJ1-5, with a weak D call TRBD1 (5 bases). Trimming left V 0 bases short and J 5 bases short, with 8 bases between. Looked up from germline, CDR1 is LGHDT and CDR2 is YNNKEL (reference sequence). This CDR3 is built from 14 residues. CDR3 in DNA: TGTGCCAGCAGCCAAGATTGGGGCTATCAGCCCCAGCATTTT. Encoded protein: CASSQDWGYQPQHF. The full variable domain, its missing parts supplied by reference TRBV3-1 and TRBJ1-5, is DTAVSQTPKYLVTQMGNDKSIKCEQNLGHDTMYWYKQDSKKFLKIMFSYNNKELIINETVPNRFSPKSPDKAHLNLHINSLELGDSAVYFCASSQDWGYQPQHFGDGTRLSIL.

This clonotype was seen repeatedly, ten times or more. The rearrangement joins TRBV7-9 to TRBJ1-4; D unclear. CDR3 length: 11 residues. CDR1 and CDR2 (germline): SEHNR, FQNEAQ (reference sequence). V lost 6 bases, J lost 5 bases, and 4 bases lay in between. CDR3 protein: CASSINEKLFF. For the CDR3, the DNA is TGTGCCAGCAGTATAAATGAAAAACTGTTTTTT.

The chain carries TRBV12-3 or TRBV12-4 and TRBJ2-7; TRBD2 aligns across 12 bases. This CDR3 has 15 residues. Losses at the gene ends were 1 base for V and 9 bases for J; bases not matched to a gene: 7. The CDR3 nucleotides are TGTGCCAGCAGTTTAGGCCTAGCGGGAGGGCCTTGGCAGTACTTC. Its translation: CASSLGLAGGPWQYF.

The V call is TRBV28, the J call TRBJ2-5, with 11 bases aligning to TRBD2. Germline CDR1 MDHEN, CDR2 SYDVKM. Germline trimming cut 7 bases from V and 7 bases from J; bases unmatched to any gene: 14. The CDR3 has 16 amino acids. The CDR3 sequence is CASTQKPGLAEGTQYF. CDR3 nucleotide sequence: TGTGCCAGCACCCAAAAACCGGGACTAGCGGAAGGGACCCAGTACTTC.